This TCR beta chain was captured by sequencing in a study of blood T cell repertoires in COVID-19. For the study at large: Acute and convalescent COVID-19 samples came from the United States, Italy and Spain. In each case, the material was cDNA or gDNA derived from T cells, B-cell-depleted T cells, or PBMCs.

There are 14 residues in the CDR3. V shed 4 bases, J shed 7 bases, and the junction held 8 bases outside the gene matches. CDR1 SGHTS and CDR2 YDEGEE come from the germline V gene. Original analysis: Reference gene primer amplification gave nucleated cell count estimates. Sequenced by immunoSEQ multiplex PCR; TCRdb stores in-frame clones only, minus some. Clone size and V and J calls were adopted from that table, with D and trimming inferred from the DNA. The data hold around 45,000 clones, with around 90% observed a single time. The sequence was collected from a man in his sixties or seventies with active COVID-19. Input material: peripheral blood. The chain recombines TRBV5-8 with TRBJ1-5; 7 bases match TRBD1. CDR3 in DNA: TGTGCCAGCAGCATACGACAGGGCGGGCAGCCCCAGCATTTT. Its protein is CASSIRQGGQPQHF.